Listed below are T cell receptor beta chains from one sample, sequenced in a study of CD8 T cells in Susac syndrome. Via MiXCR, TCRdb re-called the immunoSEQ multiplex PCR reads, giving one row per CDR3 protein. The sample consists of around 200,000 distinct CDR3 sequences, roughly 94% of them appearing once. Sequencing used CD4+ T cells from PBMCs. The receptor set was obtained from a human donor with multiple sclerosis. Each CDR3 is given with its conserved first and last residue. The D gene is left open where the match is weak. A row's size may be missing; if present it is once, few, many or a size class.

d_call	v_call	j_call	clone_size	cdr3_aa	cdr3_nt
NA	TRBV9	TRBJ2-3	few	CASSQGGADTQYF	TGTGCCAGCAGCCAGGGGGGGGCAGATACGCAGTATTTT
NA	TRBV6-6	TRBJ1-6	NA	CASSALGGRESPLHF	TGTGCCAGCAGTGCCCTTGGGGGACGGGAATCACCCCTCCACTTT
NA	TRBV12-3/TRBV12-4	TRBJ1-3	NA	CASSGYGAVSGNTIYF	TGTGCCAGCAGTGGGTATGGGGCCGTCTCTGGAAACACCATATATTTT
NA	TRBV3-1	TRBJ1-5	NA	CASSHSNQPQHF	TGTGCCAGCAGCCACTCCAATCAGCCCCAGCATTTT
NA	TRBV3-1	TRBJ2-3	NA	CASSQNPLTDTQYF	TGTGCCAGCAGCCAAAACCCGTTAACAGATACGCAGTATTTT
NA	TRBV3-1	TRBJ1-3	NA	CASSQSRNTIYF	TGTGCCAGCAGCCAAAGTAGAAACACCATATATTTT
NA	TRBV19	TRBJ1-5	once	CASSGVFSNQPQHF	TGTGCCAGTAGTGGGGTTTTTAGCAATCAGCCCCAGCATTTT
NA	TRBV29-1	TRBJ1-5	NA	CSTQGGRDQPQHF	TGCAGCACCCAAGGGGGACGGGATCAGCCCCAGCATTTT
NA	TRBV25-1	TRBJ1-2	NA	CASSDPGYGYTF	TGTGCCAGCAGTGATCCAGGATACGGCTACACCTTC
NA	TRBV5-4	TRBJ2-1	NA	CASSLGNHNEQFF	TGTGCCAGCAGCTTGGGCAACCACAATGAGCAGTTCTTC
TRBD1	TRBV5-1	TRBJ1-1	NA	CASSWGQGAGNTEAFF	TGCGCCAGCAGCTGGGGACAGGGGGCAGGGAACACTGAAGCTTTCTTT
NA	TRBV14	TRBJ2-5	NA	CASSPRLGMTQYF	TGTGCCAGCAGCCCCCGACTCGGGATGACCCAGTACTTC
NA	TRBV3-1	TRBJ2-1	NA	CASSQESFSYNEQFF	TGTGCCAGCAGCCAAGAGAGTTTCTCCTACAATGAGCAGTTCTTC
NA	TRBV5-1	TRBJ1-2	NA	CASRPTPDSNYGYTF	TGCGCCAGCAGACCGACGCCGGACAGCAACTATGGCTACACCTTC
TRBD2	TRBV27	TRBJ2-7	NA	CASSRLLAGAYEQYF	TGTGCCAGCAGTCGCCTACTAGCGGGGGCCTACGAGCAGTACTTC
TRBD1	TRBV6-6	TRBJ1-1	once	CASSIGQDPTEAFF	TGTGCCAGCAGCATTGGACAGGACCCCACTGAAGCTTTCTTT
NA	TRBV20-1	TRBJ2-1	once	CSARDFTGGSSYNEQFF	TGCAGTGCTAGAGATTTCACCGGGGGAAGCTCCTACAATGAGCAGTTCTTC
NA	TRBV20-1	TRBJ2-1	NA	CSAPRQGSDEQFF	TGCAGTGCCCCCCGGCAGGGGTCCGATGAGCAGTTCTTC
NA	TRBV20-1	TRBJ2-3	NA	CSASNPGRGEYF	TGCAGTGCTAGTAACCCGGGGCGTGGGGAGTATTTT
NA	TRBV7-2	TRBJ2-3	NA	CASSNRQALTDTQYF	TGTGCCAGCAGCAATCGACAGGCGCTCACAGATACGCAGTATTTT
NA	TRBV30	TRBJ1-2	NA	CAERYDSYGYTF	TGTGCCGAAAGATATGACAGCTATGGCTACACCTTC
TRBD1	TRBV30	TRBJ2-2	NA	CAWRPVRGTGELFF	TGTGCCTGGAGACCCGTCAGGGGGACCGGGGAGCTGTTTTTT
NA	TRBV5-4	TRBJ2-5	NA	CASSRGGQQETQYF	TGTGCCAGCAGCCGCGGGGGACAGCAAGAAACCCAGTACTTC
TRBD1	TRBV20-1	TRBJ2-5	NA	CSAGGQSKETQYF	TGCAGTGCTGGGGGACAGTCTAAAGAGACCCAGTACTTC
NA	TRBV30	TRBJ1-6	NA	CAWVRFSYNSPLHF	TGTGCCTGGGTACGGTTCTCCTATAATTCACCCCTCCACTTT
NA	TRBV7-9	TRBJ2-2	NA	CASSPFGPNTGELFF	TGTGCCAGCAGCCCATTTGGACCGAACACCGGGGAGCTGTTTTTT